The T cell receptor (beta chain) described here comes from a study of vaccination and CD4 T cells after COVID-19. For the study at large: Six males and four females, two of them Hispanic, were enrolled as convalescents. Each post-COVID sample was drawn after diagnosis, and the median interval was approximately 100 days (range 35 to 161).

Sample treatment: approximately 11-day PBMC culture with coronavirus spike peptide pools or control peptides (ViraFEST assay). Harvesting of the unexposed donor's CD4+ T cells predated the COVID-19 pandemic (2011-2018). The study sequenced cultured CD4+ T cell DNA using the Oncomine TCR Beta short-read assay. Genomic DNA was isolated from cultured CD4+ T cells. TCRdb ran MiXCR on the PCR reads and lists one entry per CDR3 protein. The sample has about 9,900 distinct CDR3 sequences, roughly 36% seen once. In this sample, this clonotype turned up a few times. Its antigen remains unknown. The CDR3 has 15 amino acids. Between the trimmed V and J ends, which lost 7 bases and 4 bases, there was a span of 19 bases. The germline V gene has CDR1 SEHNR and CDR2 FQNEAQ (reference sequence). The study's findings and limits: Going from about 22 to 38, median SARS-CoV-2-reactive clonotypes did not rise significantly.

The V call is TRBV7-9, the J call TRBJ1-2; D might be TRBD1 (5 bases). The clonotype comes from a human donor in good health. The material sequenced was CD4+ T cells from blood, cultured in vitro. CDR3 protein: CASMHPLGGFYGYTF. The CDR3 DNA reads TGTGCCAGCATGCACCCCCTCGGGGGGTTCTATGGCTACACCTTC. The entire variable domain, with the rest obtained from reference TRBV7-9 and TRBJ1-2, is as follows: DTGVSQNPRHKITKRGQNVTFRCDPISEHNRLYWYRQTLGQGPEFLTYFQNEAQLEKSRLLSDRFSAERPKGSFSTLEIQRTEQGDSAMYLCASMHPLGGFYGYTFGSGTRLTVV.